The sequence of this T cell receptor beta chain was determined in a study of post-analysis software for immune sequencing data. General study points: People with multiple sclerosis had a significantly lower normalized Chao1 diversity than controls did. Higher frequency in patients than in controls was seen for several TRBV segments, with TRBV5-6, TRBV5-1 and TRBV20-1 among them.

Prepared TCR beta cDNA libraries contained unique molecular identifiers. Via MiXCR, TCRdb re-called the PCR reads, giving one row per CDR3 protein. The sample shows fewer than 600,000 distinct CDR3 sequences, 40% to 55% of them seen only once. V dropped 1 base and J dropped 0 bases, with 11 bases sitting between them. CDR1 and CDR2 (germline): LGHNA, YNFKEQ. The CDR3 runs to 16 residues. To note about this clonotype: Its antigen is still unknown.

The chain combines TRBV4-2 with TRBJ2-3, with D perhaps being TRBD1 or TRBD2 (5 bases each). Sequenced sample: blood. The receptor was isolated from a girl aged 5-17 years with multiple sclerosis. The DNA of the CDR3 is TGTGCCAGCAGCCAAGTTCCGGGACCTAGCACAGATACGCAGTATTTT. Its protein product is CASSQVPGPSTDTQYF.